The table lists the clone carrying this T cell receptor beta chain with many counts. No antigen is known for it. The V gene lost 10 bases and the J gene lost 7 bases, with 16 bases spanning the gap. CDR1 and CDR2 from the germline V gene are MNHEY and SVGEGT. The length of the CDR3 is 13 residues. This entry belongs to a study of read filtering for tumor transcriptome and immune sequencing. The overall study: By R-ISS, stages I, II and III held approximately 8, 16 and 7 patients.

Study observations and caveats: IR-seq captured clonotypes deeper and more reliably than RNA-seq.

Molecular barcoded adaptors covering alpha/delta and beta/gamma chains were used on 400 ng RNA. Each CDR3 protein is one row after TCRdb ran MiXCR on the reads. The sample holds 60,000 to 80,000 distinct CDR3 sequences; approximately 13% are singletons and the top ten take roughly 41%. Source material: a population of CD138-negative cells sorted from bone marrow. The V gene is TRBV6-2 or TRBV6-3, the J gene TRBJ2-2; D is perhaps TRBD2 (7 bases). The TCR was taken from a donor aged 40 or older with multiple myeloma. The CDR3 reads CATRGGAIGELFF. As DNA, the CDR3 is TGTGCCACCCGAGGGGGGGCCATCGGGGAGCTGTTTTTT.